One and the same sample provided the 2 T cell receptor beta chains below, sequenced in a study of T cell responses to AZD1222 COVID-19 vaccine. Repertoires were generated with immunoSEQ multiplex PCR, while TCRdb's copy carries only in-frame clones and drops some. The table has 95,000 to 110,000 clones, 90% seen once; the top ten hold about 5%. The sequences come from peripheral blood, collected on day 0 of AZD1222 vaccination. The receptors shown here come from an adult in good health.

This chain connects TRBV20-1 to TRBJ2-7; 7 bases match TRBD1. J was trimmed by 3 bases and V by 3 bases; bases with no gene match: 2. Per germline, CDR1 DFQATT and CDR2 SNEGSKA (reference sequence). The CDR3 totals 12 residues. The CDR3 DNA reads TGCAGTGCTAGTGGGACAGTCTACGAGCAGTACTTC. Translated, it gives CSASGTVYEQYF.

The chain uses TRBV6-5 and TRBJ1-4; TRBD1 might be the D (6 bases). Germline loops: CDR1 MNHEY, CDR2 SVGAGI. The CDR3 length is 15 residues. V was trimmed by 7 bases and J by 0 bases, leaving 12 bases between them. CDR3 residues: CASTRQVTTNEKLFF. In DNA, the CDR3 is TGTGCCAGCACCCGACAGGTGACAACTAATGAAAAACTGTTTTTT.